This is a list of T cell receptor beta chains from one sample in a study of a mutant IDH1 vaccine in newly diagnosed glioma. Profiling relied on immunoSEQ multiplex PCR, and the TCRdb table lists in-frame clones only, not all of them. The sample contains roughly 99,000 clones, around 90% of which appear only once. The sample consisted of PBMCs, taken from a glioma patient treated with radiotherapy, temozolomide or both. The receptors were sampled from a woman in her fifties or sixties with glioma. Both conserved end residues are part of each CDR3. The D gene is left open where the match is weak. The listing skips clone size in some rows; elsewhere it reads once, few, many or a size class.

v_gene	d_gene	abundance	j_gene	CDR3aa	CDR3nt
TRBV7-9	-	-	TRBJ2-7	CASSLGEMSLGYF	TGTGCCAGCAGCTTAGGGGAAATGTCACTTGGGTACTTC
TRBV6-5	-	-	TRBJ1-5	CASSYSIYGDQPQHF	TGTGCCAGCAGTTACTCGATATACGGGGATCAGCCCCAGCATTTT
TRBV10-2	-	-	TRBJ2-5	CASSSFGGRETQYF	TGCGCCAGCAGTTCTTTCGGGGGCCGGGAGACCCAGTACTTC
TRBV5-4	TRBD2	-	TRBJ2-1	CASSRTSGPSSYNEQFF	TGTGCCAGCAGCCGGACTAGCGGTCCGAGCTCCTACAATGAGCAGTTCTTC
TRBV9	-	-	TRBJ2-3	CASSVQGYPDTQYF	TGTGCCAGCAGCGTACAGGGCTACCCAGATACGCAGTATTTT
TRBV5-6	TRBD2	-	TRBJ2-7	CASSLGRLAGEYEQYF	TGTGCCAGCAGCTTGGGTCGACTAGCGGGAGAGTACGAGCAGTACTTC
TRBV5-1	-	-	TRBJ2-7	CASRQTGYEQYF	TGCGCCAGCAGACAAACAGGCTACGAGCAGTACTTC
TRBV20-1	-	-	TRBJ1-2	CSARVQNGYTF	TGCAGTGCTAGAGTGCAGAATGGCTACACCTTC
TRBV19	-	-	TRBJ1-5	CASSIDREGGTNQPQHF	TGTGCCAGTAGTATAGATCGAGAGGGAGGGACAAATCAGCCCCAGCATTTT
TRBV9	TRBD1	-	TRBJ2-7	CASSVGQGPYEQYF	TGTGCCAGCAGCGTAGGACAGGGACCCTACGAGCAGTACTTC
TRBV5-5	TRBD1	-	TRBJ1-6	CASSWEGAFNSPLHF	TGTGCCAGCAGCTGGGAGGGGGCCTTCAATTCACCCCTCCACTTT
TRBV7-8	-	-	TRBJ2-7	CASSWTQGSYEQYF	TGTGCCAGCAGCTGGACACAGGGTTCCTACGAGCAGTACTTC
TRBV20-1	-	-	TRBJ2-1	CSGGGNEQFF	TGCAGTGGAGGGGGGAATGAGCAGTTCTTC
TRBV28	TRBD2	-	TRBJ2-7	CASSPSGSSYEQYF	TGTGCCAGCAGTCCTAGCGGGAGCTCTTACGAGCAGTACTTC
TRBV4-1	-	-	TRBJ2-2	CASSLRVRDRTGELFF	TGCGCCAGCAGCCTTCGGGTGCGGGACCGCACCGGGGAGCTGTTTTTT
TRBV28	TRBD1	-	TRBJ1-5	CASSLNLPLGQGASNQPQHF	TGTGCCAGCAGTTTAAATCTTCCCCTGGGACAGGGGGCGAGCAATCAGCCCCAGCATTTT
TRBV27	TRBD2	-	TRBJ2-1	CASSSPGGGKRSYNEQFF	TGTGCCAGCAGTTCCCCCGGGGGGGGAAAGAGGTCCTACAATGAGCAGTTCTTC
TRBV6-5	TRBD1	-	TRBJ1-6	CASRGQGGSPLHF	TGTGCCAGCAGAGGACAGGGTGGGTCACCCCTCCACTTT
TRBV2	TRBD1	-	TRBJ1-5	CASTGQGHGYQPQHF	TGTGCCAGCACTGGACAGGGTCACGGTTATCAGCCCCAGCATTTT
TRBV9	TRBD2	-	TRBJ2-2	CASSVGGLAQGELFF	TGTGCCAGCAGCGTAGGAGGACTAGCTCAGGGGGAGCTGTTTTTT
TRBV18	TRBD2	-	TRBJ2-7	CASSPSRGTSGSYEQYF	TGTGCCAGCTCACCCTCGAGGGGGACTAGCGGTTCCTACGAGCAGTACTTC
TRBV5-1	-	-	TRBJ2-2	CASSFGDRTNTGELFF	TGCGCCAGCAGCTTCGGCGACAGGACGAACACCGGGGAGCTGTTTTTT
TRBV9	TRBD1	once	TRBJ2-7	CASSSGQGAREQYF	TGTGCCAGCAGCTCCGGACAGGGGGCAAGGGAGCAGTACTTC
TRBV6-5	-	-	TRBJ2-7	CASSYPGPKGKEQYF	TGTGCCAGCAGTTACCCGGGCCCAAAGGGGAAAGAGCAGTACTTC
TRBV28	-	once	TRBJ1-1	CASRGTLNTEAFF	TGTGCCAGCAGGGGGACACTGAACACTGAAGCTTTCTTT
TRBV5-1	-	-	TRBJ2-6	CASSAGPDPSGANVLTF	TGCGCCAGCAGCGCCGGGCCGGATCCTTCTGGGGCCAACGTCCTGACTTTC
TRBV5-1	-	-	TRBJ1-3	CASTVDPGNTIYF	TGCGCCAGCACAGTAGACCCTGGAAACACCATATATTTT
TRBV19	-	-	TRBJ2-3	CASSLRGTDTQYF	TGTGCCAGTAGTCTTCGGGGCACAGATACGCAGTATTTT
TRBV2	-	-	TRBJ2-5	CASRSLVQGLQTQYF	TGTGCCAGCCGAAGCTTGGTTCAGGGTTTGCAGACCCAGTACTTC
TRBV5-6	-	-	TRBJ1-3	CASSYDIGLGNTIYF	TGTGCCAGCAGCTACGACATTGGTCTTGGAAACACCATATATTTT
TRBV19	-	-	TRBJ1-5	CASSNPRRYSNQPQHF	TGTGCCAGTAGTAATCCCCGACGGTATAGCAATCAGCCCCAGCATTTT
TRBV10-3	-	-	TRBJ1-4	CAIRDGTHGEKLFF	TGTGCCATCAGGGACGGGACTCATGGGGAAAAACTGTTTTTT
TRBV5-1	TRBD2	-	TRBJ2-1	CASSLTLAGGSWDEQFF	TGCGCCAGCAGCTTGACACTAGCGGGAGGCAGTTGGGATGAGCAGTTCTTC
TRBV27	TRBD1	-	TRBJ1-5	CASSSTGQLSNQPQHF	TGTGCCAGCAGTTCGACGGGACAGCTTAGCAATCAGCCCCAGCATTTT
TRBV28	-	-	TRBJ1-2	CASSLRNYGYTF	TGTGCCAGCAGTTTAAGGAACTATGGCTACACCTTC
TRBV4-2	-	-	TRBJ2-3	CASSQDFADYAQYF	TGTGCCAGCAGCCAAGATTTTGCTGACTACGCGCAGTATTTT
TRBV11-2	-	-	TRBJ1-1	CASSSGPRADEAFF	TGTGCCAGCAGCTCGGGGCCGCGTGCGGACGAAGCTTTCTTT
TRBV27	TRBD2	-	TRBJ2-3	CASSLYRSGRSTDTQYF	TGTGCCAGCAGTTTATACCGAAGCGGGAGGAGCACAGATACGCAGTATTTT
TRBV29-1	-	-	TRBJ2-7	CSAGDGRPLYEQYF	TGCAGCGCCGGCGACGGGAGACCCCTCTACGAGCAGTACTTC
TRBV7-9	-	-	TRBJ1-1	CASSPGAGGTEAFF	TGTGCCAGCAGCCCAGGGGCGGGGGGCACTGAAGCTTTCTTT
TRBV10-2	TRBD1	-	TRBJ1-1	CASRTRGEITEAFF	TGCGCCAGCAGGACCAGGGGGGAGATCACTGAAGCTTTCTTT
TRBV21-1	-	-	TRBJ2-2	CASSPRGGAGWNTGELFF	TGTGCCAGCAGTCCGAGAGGGGGTGCCGGTTGGAACACCGGGGAGCTGTTTTTT
TRBV11-2	-	-	TRBJ1-3	CASSASGNTIYF	TGTGCCAGCAGCGCCTCTGGAAACACCATATATTTT
TRBV5-5	-	-	TRBJ1-2	CASSSTQTYGYTF	TGTGCCAGCAGCTCGACACAGACCTATGGCTACACCTTC
TRBV10-3	TRBD2	-	TRBJ2-3	CAISEWKRDPSTDTQYF	TGTGCCATCAGTGAGTGGAAGCGGGACCCTAGCACAGATACGCAGTATTTT
TRBV5-4	-	-	TRBJ2-7	CASSPGSIPEQYF	TGTGCCAGCAGCCCAGGATCGATTCCCGAGCAGTACTTC
TRBV14	-	-	TRBJ2-7	CASSQGDRRAFYEQYF	TGTGCCAGCAGCCAAGGGGACCGCAGGGCTTTCTACGAGCAGTACTTC
TRBV2	TRBD1	-	TRBJ1-6	CASGTGGDF	TGTGCCAGCGGAACAGGGGGCGATTTT
TRBV2	-	once	TRBJ1-2	CASSGGNREYGYTF	TGTGCCAGCAGTGGTGGGAACAGGGAGTATGGCTACACCTTC
TRBV27	TRBD1	once	TRBJ2-1	CASSFKTGNYNEQFF	TGTGCCAGCAGTTTTAAGACAGGGAATTACAATGAGCAGTTCTTC
TRBV29-1	-	once	TRBJ2-2	CSAWGRYTGELFF	TGCAGCGCCTGGGGGCGGTACACCGGGGAGCTGTTTTTT
TRBV19	TRBD1	-	TRBJ1-2	CASRDRSRDGYTF	TGTGCCAGTAGGGACAGGAGCCGGGATGGCTACACCTTC
TRBV18	TRBD1	-	TRBJ2-2	CASSLYRGSNTGELFF	TGTGCCAGCTCACTATACAGGGGGTCGAACACCGGGGAGCTGTTTTTT
TRBV6-5	-	-	TRBJ2-7	CASSYSFWDYEQYF	TGTGCCAGCAGTTACTCATTTTGGGACTACGAGCAGTACTTC
TRBV9	-	-	TRBJ2-7	CASSQGTNYEQYF	TGTGCCAGCAGCCAAGGTACGAACTACGAGCAGTACTTC
TRBV10-3	-	-	TRBJ2-7	CASSQERWPYEQYF	TGTGCCAGCTCACAGGAGCGCTGGCCATACGAGCAGTACTTC
TRBV4-1	-	-	TRBJ2-1	CASSHPPEQGLQFF	TGCGCCAGCAGCCACCCCCCTGAACAGGGTCTCCAGTTCTTC
TRBV28	TRBD1	-	TRBJ1-1	CASHAGDRFGSEAFF	TGTGCCAGCCATGCCGGGGACAGGTTTGGGTCTGAAGCTTTCTTT